This is a list of T cell receptor beta chains from one sample in a study of PD-L1 blockade in urothelial cancer. Profiling relied on immunoSEQ multiplex PCR, and the TCRdb table lists in-frame clones only, not all of them. This sample yields about 74,000 clones, of which around four fifths are seen a single time; less than 5.5% belongs to the top ten. The input for sequencing was PBMCs, taken around atezolizumab (anti-PD-L1) treatment. The receptor source for this set is a man in his 70s with urothelial cancer. Both conserved end residues are part of each CDR3. The D gene is left open where the match is weak. For some rows the clone size is stated as once, few or many, or as a class when expanded; others skip it.

v_call: TRBV18
clone_size: .
j_call: TRBJ1-4
cdr3_length: 16
d_call: .
cdr3_nt: TGTGCCAGCTCACCAGGGGAGGGAGGGACGCGTGAAAAACTGTTTTTT
cdr3_aa: CASSPGEGGTREKLFF

v_call: TRBV28
clone_size: once
j_call: TRBJ1-1
cdr3_length: 15
d_call: .
cdr3_nt: TGTGCCAGCAGTTTAGACCCCGGGATGCACACTGAAGCTTTCTTT
cdr3_aa: CASSLDPGMHTEAFF

v_call: TRBV6-5
clone_size: .
j_call: TRBJ2-3
cdr3_length: 15
d_call: .
cdr3_nt: TGTGCCAGCAGCCCTACAGATTTCTTCACAGATACGCAGTATTTT
cdr3_aa: CASSPTDFFTDTQYF

v_call: TRBV5-1
clone_size: .
j_call: TRBJ2-3
cdr3_length: 16
d_call: TRBD2
cdr3_nt: TGCGCCAGCAGCCACGGGCCTAGCGGGAGCACAGATACGCAGTATTTT
cdr3_aa: CASSHGPSGSTDTQYF

v_call: TRBV5-6
clone_size: .
j_call: TRBJ2-4
cdr3_length: 15
d_call: .
cdr3_nt: TGTGCCAGCAGCTTGGTTGGCAGGGAGGCGAACATTCAGTACTTC
cdr3_aa: CASSLVGREANIQYF

v_call: TRBV7-2
clone_size: .
j_call: TRBJ2-4
cdr3_length: 16
d_call: TRBD1
cdr3_nt: TGTGCCAGCAGCGCACACTGGACAGGGGCCAAAAACATTCAGTACTTC
cdr3_aa: CASSAHWTGAKNIQYF

v_call: TRBV13
clone_size: .
j_call: TRBJ2-6
cdr3_length: 19
d_call: .
cdr3_nt: TGTGCCAGCAGCTCACTAACAGGGAGATGGGCTAATGGGGCCAACGTCCTGACTTTC
cdr3_aa: CASSSLTGRWANGANVLTF

v_call: TRBV5-5
clone_size: .
j_call: TRBJ1-5
cdr3_length: 14
d_call: TRBD1
cdr3_nt: TGTGCCAGCAGCTTGGGGGACAGGGATCAGCCCCAGCATTTT
cdr3_aa: CASSLGDRDQPQHF

v_call: TRBV5-6
clone_size: .
j_call: TRBJ1-2
cdr3_length: 14
d_call: TRBD1
cdr3_nt: TGTGCCAGCAGCACGGGACAGGGGAACTATGGCTACACCTTC
cdr3_aa: CASSTGQGNYGYTF

v_call: TRBV5-6
clone_size: .
j_call: TRBJ1-5
cdr3_length: 15
d_call: .
cdr3_nt: TGTGCCAGCAGCCTTACAGGTAATAGCAATCAGCCCCAGCATTTT
cdr3_aa: CASSLTGNSNQPQHF

v_call: TRBV11-1
clone_size: .
j_call: TRBJ1-3
cdr3_length: 16
d_call: TRBD1
cdr3_nt: TGTGCCAGCAGCCCCGGACAGGGGGCGCGAGGAAACACCATATATTTT
cdr3_aa: CASSPGQGARGNTIYF

v_call: TRBV11-2
clone_size: .
j_call: TRBJ2-1
cdr3_length: 16
d_call: TRBD2
cdr3_nt: TGTGCCAGCAGCCCCCTACTAGCGGGATCCTACAATGAGCAGTTCTTC
cdr3_aa: CASSPLLAGSYNEQFF

v_call: TRBV6-5
clone_size: .
j_call: TRBJ2-3
cdr3_length: 15
d_call: TRBD2
cdr3_nt: TGTGCCAGCAGTTACGGCGGACTAGCGGGAGATACGCAGTATTTT
cdr3_aa: CASSYGGLAGDTQYF

v_call: TRBV6-5
clone_size: few
j_call: TRBJ2-3
cdr3_length: 13
d_call: .
cdr3_nt: TGTGCCAGCAGTTACTCGTACACAGATACGCAGTATTTT
cdr3_aa: CASSYSYTDTQYF

v_call: TRBV7-8
clone_size: .
j_call: TRBJ1-5
cdr3_length: 15
d_call: .
cdr3_nt: TGTGCCAGCAGCTTATCTTGGGAGAACAATCAGCCCCAGCATTTT
cdr3_aa: CASSLSWENNQPQHF

v_call: TRBV27
clone_size: .
j_call: TRBJ2-7
cdr3_length: 15
d_call: .
cdr3_nt: TGTGCCAGCAGTTTTGATACACCCGGGACTTCGGAGCAGTACTTC
cdr3_aa: CASSFDTPGTSEQYF

v_call: TRBV9
clone_size: .
j_call: TRBJ2-1
cdr3_length: 20
d_call: TRBD2
cdr3_nt: TGTGCCAGCAGCGTAGGATTTGGACTAGCGGGAGGGGGGCCCTACAATGAGCAGTTCTTC
cdr3_aa: CASSVGFGLAGGGPYNEQFF

v_call: TRBV5-1
clone_size: .
j_call: TRBJ2-2
cdr3_length: 16
d_call: .
cdr3_nt: TGCGCCAGCAGCTTGGCAGGGTACGCGAACACCGGGGAGCTGTTTTTT
cdr3_aa: CASSLAGYANTGELFF

v_call: TRBV18
clone_size: .
j_call: TRBJ2-3
cdr3_length: 14
d_call: .
cdr3_nt: TGTGAATCGAGGGTGGGAGACTTCACAGATACGCAGTATTTT
cdr3_aa: CESRVGDFTDTQYF

v_call: TRBV19
clone_size: .
j_call: TRBJ2-5
cdr3_length: 14
d_call: TRBD2
cdr3_nt: TGTGCCAGTGGACTAGCGGGAATTCAAGAGACCCAGTACTTC
cdr3_aa: CASGLAGIQETQYF

v_call: TRBV5-8
clone_size: few
j_call: TRBJ2-7
cdr3_length: 14
d_call: .
cdr3_nt: TGTGCCAGCAGCTTGTGGGAGTCGGACTACGAGCAGTACTTC
cdr3_aa: CASSLWESDYEQYF

v_call: TRBV19
clone_size: .
j_call: TRBJ2-1
cdr3_length: 16
d_call: TRBD1
cdr3_nt: TGTGCCAGTAGTATCCGGGGGACAGGCTCCTACAATGAGCAGTTCTTC
cdr3_aa: CASSIRGTGSYNEQFF

v_call: TRBV27
clone_size: .
j_call: TRBJ1-5
cdr3_length: 15
d_call: .
cdr3_nt: TGTGCCAGCAGCAACGGGGTTTTTGGCAATCAGCCCCAGCATTTT
cdr3_aa: CASSNGVFGNQPQHF

v_call: TRBV5-4
clone_size: .
j_call: TRBJ2-3
cdr3_length: 16
d_call: .
cdr3_nt: TGTGCCAGCAGCTTAGCTTCGACTTCTAGCACAGATACGCAGTATTTT
cdr3_aa: CASSLASTSSTDTQYF

v_call: TRBV6-6
clone_size: once
j_call: TRBJ1-2
cdr3_length: 16
d_call: .
cdr3_nt: TGTGCCAGCAGGGGGAGCGGAACGGGACAATACTATGGCTACACCTTC
cdr3_aa: CASRGSGTGQYYGYTF

v_call: TRBV19
clone_size: .
j_call: TRBJ1-5
cdr3_length: 14
d_call: .
cdr3_nt: TGTGCCAGTAGTCACAGACAGGGCAATCAGCCCCAGCATTTT
cdr3_aa: CASSHRQGNQPQHF

v_call: TRBV30
clone_size: .
j_call: TRBJ2-1
cdr3_length: 14
d_call: TRBD2
cdr3_nt: TGTGCCTGGAGTCCCGGGACTAGCAACAATGAGCAGTTCTTC
cdr3_aa: CAWSPGTSNNEQFF

v_call: TRBV28
clone_size: .
j_call: TRBJ1-1
cdr3_length: 13
d_call: .
cdr3_nt: TGTGCCAGCAGTTTGCGGGTTAACACTGAAGCTTTCTTT
cdr3_aa: CASSLRVNTEAFF

v_call: TRBV6-5
clone_size: few
j_call: TRBJ2-7
cdr3_length: 14
d_call: TRBD1
cdr3_nt: TGTGCCACCGCGCCGGGACAGAGCTCCTACGAGCAGTACTTC
cdr3_aa: CATAPGQSSYEQYF

v_call: TRBV6-5
clone_size: .
j_call: TRBJ2-7
cdr3_length: 14
d_call: .
cdr3_nt: TGTGCCAGCAGAGTCAGCGGATCAGCCTACGAGCAGTACTTC
cdr3_aa: CASRVSGSAYEQYF

v_call: TRBV9
clone_size: few
j_call: TRBJ2-5
cdr3_length: 15
d_call: TRBD1
cdr3_nt: TGTGCCAGCAGCCCGCACAGGGGAGACCAAGAGACCCAGTACTTC
cdr3_aa: CASSPHRGDQETQYF

v_call: TRBV4-1
clone_size: .
j_call: TRBJ2-3
cdr3_length: 16
d_call: .
cdr3_nt: TGCGCCAGCAGCCAAAGCGGCCCCGTATCGACAGATACGCAGTATTTT
cdr3_aa: CASSQSGPVSTDTQYF

v_call: TRBV7-2
clone_size: .
j_call: TRBJ1-2
cdr3_length: 13
d_call: .
cdr3_nt: TGTGCCAGCAGCACCGGACCCGGGAGTGGCTACACCTTC
cdr3_aa: CASSTGPGSGYTF

v_call: TRBV28
clone_size: .
j_call: TRBJ2-7
cdr3_length: 14
d_call: TRBD1
cdr3_nt: TGTGCCAGCAGAAAAGACAGGGGTAACTACGAGCAGTACTTC
cdr3_aa: CASRKDRGNYEQYF

v_call: TRBV28
clone_size: .
j_call: TRBJ1-4
cdr3_length: 15
d_call: .
cdr3_nt: TGTGCCAGCAGTCCAAACAGGCGATTAAGTGAAAAACTGTTTTTT
cdr3_aa: CASSPNRRLSEKLFF

v_call: TRBV12-1
clone_size: once
j_call: TRBJ2-7
cdr3_length: 18
d_call: .
cdr3_nt: TGTGCCAGCAGCTTCGGCGGGACTAGCGGGAGCTTCAGTCGAGAGCAGTACTTC
cdr3_aa: CASSFGGTSGSFSREQYF

v_call: TRBV25-1
clone_size: .
j_call: TRBJ1-4
cdr3_length: 15
d_call: .
cdr3_nt: TGTGCCAGCAGTTCAGGGGCCGGGACTAATGAAAAACTGTTTTTT
cdr3_aa: CASSSGAGTNEKLFF

v_call: TRBV27
clone_size: few
j_call: TRBJ1-4
cdr3_length: 16
d_call: TRBD1
cdr3_nt: TGTGCCAGCAGACAGGGGGGCGGATTAAGTTCTGAAAAACTGTTTTTT
cdr3_aa: CASRQGGGLSSEKLFF